This TCR beta chain is from a study of molecular identifiers for immune sequencing clone quantification. The CDR3 contains 18 residues. Germline values: CDR1 SGHNT, CDR2 YYREEE (reference sequence). Trimming removed 4 bases from V and 3 bases from J; junction bases left unmatched: 16. One entry per CDR3 protein results from TCRdb running MiXCR on the PCR reads. The sample has some 320,000 distinct CDR3 sequences; 20% to 25% are singletons. The chain employs TRBV5-4 and TRBJ1-1; the match to TRBD1 covers 9 bases. The TCR was taken from a human donor in good health. Some libraries in this study had Jurkat cell RNA spiked in. What was sequenced was naive CD8+ T cells from blood, with Jurkat cell RNA spiked in. Subset reported: FACS-sorted CD8+CD4-CCR7+CD45RA+ naive T cells. This CDR3 is CASSPSPGTGRLDTEAFF. CDR3 DNA sequence: TGTGCCAGCAGCCCAAGTCCCGGGACAGGGAGATTGGACACTGAAGCTTTCTTT. Combining the CDR3 with reference TRBV5-4 and TRBJ1-1 gives the whole variable domain ETGVTQSPTHLIKTRGQQVTLRCSSQSGHNTVSWYQQALGQGPQFIFQYYREEENGRGNFPPRFSGLQFPNYSSELNVNALELDDSALYLCASSPSPGTGRLDTEAFFGQGTRLTVV.